This record concerns one TCR beta chain sequence. The CDR3 covers 18 residues. V was cut by 1 base and J by 2 bases, with 21 bases left in between. The germline gives CDR1 MGHRA, CDR2 YSYEKL. Donors, without exception, were Caucasian adults residing in Nashville, Tennessee. The data belong to a study of shared clonotypes between healthy human individuals. Sequenced by immunoSEQ multiplex PCR; TCRdb stores in-frame clones only, minus some. In the table there are about 2.3 million clones, 85% to 95% of which are singletons. This sequence was found in a man younger than 35 in good health. Some clones in this sample may be carry-over from other donors' samples. What was sequenced was naive CD4+ T cells from PBMCs. The subset here: CD45RA+ positively selected. V gene TRBV4-1 combines with J gene TRBJ2-7; no definite D call. The CDR3 here is CASSQGSPASTKPYEQYF. CDR3 bases: TGCGCCAGCAGCCAAGGTTCCCCTGCGAGTACCAAACCCTACGAGCAGTACTTC.